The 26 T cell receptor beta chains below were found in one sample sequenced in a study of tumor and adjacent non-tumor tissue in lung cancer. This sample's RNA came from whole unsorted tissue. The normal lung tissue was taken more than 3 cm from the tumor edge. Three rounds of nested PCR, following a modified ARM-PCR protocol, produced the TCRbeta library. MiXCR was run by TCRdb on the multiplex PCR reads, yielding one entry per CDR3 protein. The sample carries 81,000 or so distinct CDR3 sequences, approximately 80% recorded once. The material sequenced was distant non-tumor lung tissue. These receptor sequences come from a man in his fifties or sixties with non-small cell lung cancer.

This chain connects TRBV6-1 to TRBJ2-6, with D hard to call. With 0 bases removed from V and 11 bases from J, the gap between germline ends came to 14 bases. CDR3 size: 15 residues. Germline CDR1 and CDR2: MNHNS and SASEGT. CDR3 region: CASSEAGSGVDVLTF. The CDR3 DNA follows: TGTGCCAGCAGTGAAGCGGGCTCTGGGGTCGACGTCCTGACTTTC.

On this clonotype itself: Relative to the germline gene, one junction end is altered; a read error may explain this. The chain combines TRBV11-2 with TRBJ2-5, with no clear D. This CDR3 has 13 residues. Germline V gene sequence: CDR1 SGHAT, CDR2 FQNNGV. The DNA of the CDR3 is TGTGCCATCAGCTCTACAAGAGAAGAGACTCAGTACTTC. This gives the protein CAISSTREETQYF.

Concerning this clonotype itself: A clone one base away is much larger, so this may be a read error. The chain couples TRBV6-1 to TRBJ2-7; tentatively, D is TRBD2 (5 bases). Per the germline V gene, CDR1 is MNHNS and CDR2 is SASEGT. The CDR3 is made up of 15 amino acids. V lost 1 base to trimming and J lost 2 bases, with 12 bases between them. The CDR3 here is CASSEVRVYPYEQYF. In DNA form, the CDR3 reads TGTGCCAGCAGTGAAGTGAGGGTCTACCCCTACGAGCAGTACTTC.

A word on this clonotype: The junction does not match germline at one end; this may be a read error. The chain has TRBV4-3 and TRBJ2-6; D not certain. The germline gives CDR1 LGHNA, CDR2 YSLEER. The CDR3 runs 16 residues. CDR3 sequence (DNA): TGCGCCAGCTGCCAAGAGGCGGTGTCTGGGGTCAACATCCTGACTTTC. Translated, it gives CASCQEAVSGVNILTF.

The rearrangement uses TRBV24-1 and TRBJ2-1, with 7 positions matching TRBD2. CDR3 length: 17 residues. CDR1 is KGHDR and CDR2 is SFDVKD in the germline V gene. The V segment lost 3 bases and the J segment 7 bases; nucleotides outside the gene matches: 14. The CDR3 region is CATSDIPTNGRMNEQFF. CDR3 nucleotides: TGTGCCACCAGTGATATACCGACTAACGGGAGGATGAATGAGCAGTTCTTC.

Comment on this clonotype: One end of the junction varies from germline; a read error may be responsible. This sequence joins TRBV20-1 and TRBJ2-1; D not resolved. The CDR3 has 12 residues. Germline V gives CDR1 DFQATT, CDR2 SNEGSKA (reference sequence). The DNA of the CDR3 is TGCAGTGCTACCCAGGATTCCAATGAACAGTTCTTC. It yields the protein CSATQDSNEQFF.

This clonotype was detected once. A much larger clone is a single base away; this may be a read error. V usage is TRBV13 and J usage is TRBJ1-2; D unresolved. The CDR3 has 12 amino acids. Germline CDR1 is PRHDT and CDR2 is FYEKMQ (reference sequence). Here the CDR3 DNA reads TGTGCCAGAAGCTGGCGGGGTGATGGCTACACCTTC. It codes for CARSWRGDGYTF.

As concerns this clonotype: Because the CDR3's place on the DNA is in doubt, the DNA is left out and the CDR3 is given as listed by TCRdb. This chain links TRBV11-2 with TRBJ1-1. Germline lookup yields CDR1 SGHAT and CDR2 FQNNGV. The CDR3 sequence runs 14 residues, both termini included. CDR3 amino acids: CVSSLVGRGTQVFF.

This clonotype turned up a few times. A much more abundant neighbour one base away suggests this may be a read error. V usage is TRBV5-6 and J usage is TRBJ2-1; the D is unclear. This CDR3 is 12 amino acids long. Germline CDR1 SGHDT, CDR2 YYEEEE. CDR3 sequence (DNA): TGTACCAGCAGCTTGGCCGCAAGTGGGCAGTTCTTC. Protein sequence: CTSSLAASGQFF.

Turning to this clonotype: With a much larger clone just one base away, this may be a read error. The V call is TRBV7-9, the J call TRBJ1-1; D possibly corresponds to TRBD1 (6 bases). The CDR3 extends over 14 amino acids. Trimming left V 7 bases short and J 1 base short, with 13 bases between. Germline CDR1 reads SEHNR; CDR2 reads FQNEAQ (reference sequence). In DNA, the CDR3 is TGTGCCAGCAACCCTCGGGGGGCGAACACTGAAGCTTTCTTT. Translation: CASNPRGANTEAFF.

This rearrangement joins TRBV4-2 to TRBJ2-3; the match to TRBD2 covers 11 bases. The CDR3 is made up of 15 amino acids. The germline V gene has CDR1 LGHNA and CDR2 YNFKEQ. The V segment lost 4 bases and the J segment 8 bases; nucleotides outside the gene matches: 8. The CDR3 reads CASSPTSGMALTQYF. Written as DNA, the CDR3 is TGTGCCAGCAGCCCGACTAGCGGGATGGCACTTACGCAGTATTTT.

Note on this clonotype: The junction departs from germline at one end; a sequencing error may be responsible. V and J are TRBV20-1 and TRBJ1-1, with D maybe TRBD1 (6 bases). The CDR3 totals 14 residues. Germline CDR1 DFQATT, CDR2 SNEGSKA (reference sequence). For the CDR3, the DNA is TGCAGTGCACAGATAGGGGGTCGGAACACCGAAGTTTTCTTT. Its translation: CSAQIGGRNTEVFF.

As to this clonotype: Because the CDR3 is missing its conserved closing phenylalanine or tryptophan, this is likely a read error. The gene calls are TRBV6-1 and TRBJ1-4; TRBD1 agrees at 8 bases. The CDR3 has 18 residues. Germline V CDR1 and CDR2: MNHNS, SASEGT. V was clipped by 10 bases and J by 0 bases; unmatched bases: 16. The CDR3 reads CAIGQGGMSKATNEKLFL. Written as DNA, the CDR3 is TGTGCCATCGGACAGGGAGGGATGTCTAAGGCAACTAATGAAAAACTGTTTTTG.

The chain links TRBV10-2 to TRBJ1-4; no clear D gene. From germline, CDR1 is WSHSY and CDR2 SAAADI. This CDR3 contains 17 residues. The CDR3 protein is CTSSEPLGQAGSEKLFF. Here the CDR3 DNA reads TGCACGAGCAGTGAGCCACTTGGGCAGGCGGGTTCTGAAAAACTGTTTTTT.

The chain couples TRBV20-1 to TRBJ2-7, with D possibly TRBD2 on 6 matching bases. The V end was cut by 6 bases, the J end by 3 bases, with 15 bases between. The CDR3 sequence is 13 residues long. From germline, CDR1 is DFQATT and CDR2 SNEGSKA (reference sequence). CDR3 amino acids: CSAGVTSDYEQYF. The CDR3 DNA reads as TGCAGTGCAGGTGTGACTAGTGACTACGAGCAGTACTTC.

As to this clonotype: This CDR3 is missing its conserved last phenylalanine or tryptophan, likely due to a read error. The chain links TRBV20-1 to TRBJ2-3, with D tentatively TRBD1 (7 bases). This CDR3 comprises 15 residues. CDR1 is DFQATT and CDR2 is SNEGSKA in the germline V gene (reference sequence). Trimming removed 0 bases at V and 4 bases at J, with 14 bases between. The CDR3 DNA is TGCAGTGCTAGAGATCTAGCAGGGGGGCCAGATACGCAGTATTCT. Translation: CSARDLAGGPDTQYS.

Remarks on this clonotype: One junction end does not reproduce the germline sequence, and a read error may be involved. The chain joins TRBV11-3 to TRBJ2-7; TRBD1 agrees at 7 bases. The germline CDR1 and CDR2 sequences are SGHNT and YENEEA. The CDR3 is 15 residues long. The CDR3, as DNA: TGTGCCAACGGCTATAGGACAGGCCCCTCCTACGAGCAATACTTC. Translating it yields CANGYRTGPSYEQYF.

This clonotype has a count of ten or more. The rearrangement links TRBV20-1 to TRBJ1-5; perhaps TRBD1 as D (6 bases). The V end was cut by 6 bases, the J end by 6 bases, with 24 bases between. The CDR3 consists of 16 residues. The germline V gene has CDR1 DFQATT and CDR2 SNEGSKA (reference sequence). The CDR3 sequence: CSANEGTGRMSQPQHF. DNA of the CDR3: TGCAGTGCCAATGAGGGAACAGGGAGAATGAGTCAGCCCCAGCATTTT.

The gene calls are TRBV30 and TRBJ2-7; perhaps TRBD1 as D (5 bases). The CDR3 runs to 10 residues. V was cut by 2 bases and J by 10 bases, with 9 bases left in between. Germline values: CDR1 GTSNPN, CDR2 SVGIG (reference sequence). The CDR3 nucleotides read TGTGCCTGGAGTTCAGGGATACAGTACTTC. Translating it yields CAWSSGIQYF.

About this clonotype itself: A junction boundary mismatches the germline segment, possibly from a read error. CDR3 bases: TGTCCCATCAGTGAGTCGGGTAGACAAGACACAGATACGCAGTATTTT. Translation: CPISESGRQDTDTQYF. The gene calls are TRBV10-3 and TRBJ2-3; D gene unclear. This CDR3 has 16 residues. The germline CDR1 and CDR2 sequences are ENHRY and SYGVKD.

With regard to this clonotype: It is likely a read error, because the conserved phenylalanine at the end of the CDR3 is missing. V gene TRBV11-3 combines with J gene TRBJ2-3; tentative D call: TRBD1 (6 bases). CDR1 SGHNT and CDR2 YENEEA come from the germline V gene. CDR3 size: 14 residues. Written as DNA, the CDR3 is TGTGCCAACAGCCAGGACAGAAGCTCGGGTATGCAGTATTAT. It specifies CANSQDRSSGMQYY.

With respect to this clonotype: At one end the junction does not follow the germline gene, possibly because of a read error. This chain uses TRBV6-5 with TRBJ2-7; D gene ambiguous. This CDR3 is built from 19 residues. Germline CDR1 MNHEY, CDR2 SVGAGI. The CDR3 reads CTRSPKSPLGPAWSYEQYF. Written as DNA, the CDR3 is TGTACCAGGAGCCCGAAATCCCCACTTGGTCCAGCGTGGTCCTACGAGCAGTACTTC.

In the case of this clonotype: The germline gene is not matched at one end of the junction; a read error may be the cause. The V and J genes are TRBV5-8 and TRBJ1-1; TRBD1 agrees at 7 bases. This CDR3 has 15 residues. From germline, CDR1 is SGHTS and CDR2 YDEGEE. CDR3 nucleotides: TGTGCCAGCAGAGGGGGACAGCGGTTGAACACTGAAGTTTTCTTT. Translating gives CASRGGQRLNTEVFF.

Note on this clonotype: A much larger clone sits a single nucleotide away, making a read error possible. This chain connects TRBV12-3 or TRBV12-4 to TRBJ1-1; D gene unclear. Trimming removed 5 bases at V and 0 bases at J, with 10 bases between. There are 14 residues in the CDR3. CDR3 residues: CASSHRRMNTEAFF. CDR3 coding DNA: TGTGCCAGCAGTCACCGCAGGATGAACACTGAAGCTTTCTTT.

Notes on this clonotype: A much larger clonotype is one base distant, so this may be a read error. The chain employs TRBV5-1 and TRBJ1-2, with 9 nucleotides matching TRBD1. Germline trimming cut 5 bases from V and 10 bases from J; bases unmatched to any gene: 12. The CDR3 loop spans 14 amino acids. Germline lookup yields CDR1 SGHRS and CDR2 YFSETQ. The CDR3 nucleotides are TGCGCCAGCAGGTTGATCGGGACAGGGAGGGACTACACCTTC. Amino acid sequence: CASRLIGTGRDYTF.

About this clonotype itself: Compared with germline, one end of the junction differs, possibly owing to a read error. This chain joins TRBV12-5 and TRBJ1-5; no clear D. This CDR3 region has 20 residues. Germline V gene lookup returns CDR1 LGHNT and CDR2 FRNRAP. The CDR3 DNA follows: TGTACTAGTGTTTTGGTACTTGGACTAAGCGGCGAGTACAGCAATCAGCCCCAGCATTTT. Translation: CTSVLVLGLSGEYSNQPQHF.